This TCR beta chain is drawn from a study of T cell repertoires in cytomegalovirus infection. This clonotype was detected ten times or more. No antigen is known for it. Per germline, CDR1 SEHNR and CDR2 FQNEAQ (reference sequence). The CDR3 length is 14 residues. J was trimmed by 5 bases and V by 4 bases; bases with no gene match: 7. MiXCR was run by TCRdb on the reads, yielding one entry per CDR3 protein. The repertoire holds 830,000 or so distinct CDR3 sequences, with roughly 33% as singletons. The TCR comes from a human donor in good health (CMV status not recorded). Some clones in this sample may be carry-over from other donors' samples. The sample in question was cultured CD8+ T cells from PBMCs, obtained from culture after CMV antigen stimulation. The chain joins TRBV7-9 to TRBJ2-5; the match to TRBD1 covers 7 bases. CDR3 in amino acids: CASSSDRVWETQYF. CDR3 DNA sequence: TGTGCCAGCAGCTCCGACAGGGTTTGGGAGACCCAGTACTTC.